The clone carrying this T cell receptor beta chain was observed once. What it binds is unknown. The sample belongs to a study of Ad26.COV2.S vaccination and SARS-CoV-2 variants. Sequencing was performed with immunoSEQ multiplex PCR; in TCRdb, only in-frame clones are kept and a portion is missing. The sample has about 350,000 clones, about 88% seen once; the top ten hold about 3.3%. Germline V gives CDR1 PRHDT, CDR2 FYEKMQ (reference sequence). The CDR3 sequence is 18 residues long. V lost 2 bases to trimming and J lost 7 bases; unmatched junction nucleotides: 14. Study-wide results and limits: Placebo recipients showed lower spike-specific TCR breadth than vaccinees.

As to treatment: around 19 received Ad26.COV2.S at low or high dose, single or two shots; about 5 received placebo; per-sample allocation not given. At day 63 after the first vaccine or placebo injection, samples were drawn. This sequence was found in a person between 18 and 60 years old who received the Ad26.COV2.S COVID-19 vaccine or a placebo. The chain uses TRBV13 and TRBJ2-2; 9 bases line up with TRBD2. This specimen consisted of peripheral blood, obtained in a trial of Ad26.COV2.S vaccine versus placebo. The CDR3 nucleotides are TGTGCCAGCAGCTTATCAGCTGGGTCTAGCGGGAAGGACGGGGAGCTGTTTTTT. It encodes CASSLSAGSSGKDGELFF. Looking up the rest from reference TRBV13 and TRBJ2-2 gives the full variable domain: AAGVIQSPRHLIKEKRETATLKCYPIPRHDTVYWYQQGPGQDPQFLISFYEKMQSDKGSIPDRFSAQQFSDYHSELNMSSLELGDSALYFCASSLSAGSSGKDGELFFGEGSRLTVL.